This T cell receptor beta chain was captured by sequencing in a study of T cell responses to AZD1222 COVID-19 vaccine. Study background: Second doses that came at about 4 or about 12 weeks were put together.

Germline V gene sequence: CDR1 SEHNR, CDR2 FQNEAQ (reference sequence). CDR3 length: 12 amino acids. V dropped 4 bases and J dropped 14 bases, with 15 bases sitting between them. On this clone itself: Its matching antigen is unknown.

Sequenced by immunoSEQ multiplex PCR; TCRdb stores in-frame clones only, minus some. The data hold around 170,000 clones, with approximately 90% observed a single time. General study points: White British ancestry dominated among donors, who included more females, and clonal diversity was possibly underestimated.

This receptor was identified in an adult in good health. Sequencing used peripheral blood, obtained on day 0 of AZD1222 vaccination. The V call is TRBV7-9, the J call TRBJ1-5; TRBD1 is a possible D gene (6 bases). The CDR3 nucleotides are TGTGCCAGCAGCTCCTATATGGGACACGAGCATTTT. Protein: CASSSYMGHEHF.